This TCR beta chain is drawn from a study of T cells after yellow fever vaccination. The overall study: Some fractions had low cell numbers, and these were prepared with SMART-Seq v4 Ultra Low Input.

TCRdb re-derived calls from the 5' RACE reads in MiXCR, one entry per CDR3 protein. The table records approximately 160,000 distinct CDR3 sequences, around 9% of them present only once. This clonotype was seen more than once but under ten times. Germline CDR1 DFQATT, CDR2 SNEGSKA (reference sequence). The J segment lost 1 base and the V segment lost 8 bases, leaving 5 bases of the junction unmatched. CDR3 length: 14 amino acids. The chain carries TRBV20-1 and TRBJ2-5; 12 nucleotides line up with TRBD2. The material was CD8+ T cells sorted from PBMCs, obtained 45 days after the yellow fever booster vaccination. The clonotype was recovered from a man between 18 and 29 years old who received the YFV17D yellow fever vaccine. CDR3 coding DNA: TGCAGTTCAAGACTAGCGGGGGCCCAAGAGACCCAGTACTTC. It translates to CSSRLAGAQETQYF.